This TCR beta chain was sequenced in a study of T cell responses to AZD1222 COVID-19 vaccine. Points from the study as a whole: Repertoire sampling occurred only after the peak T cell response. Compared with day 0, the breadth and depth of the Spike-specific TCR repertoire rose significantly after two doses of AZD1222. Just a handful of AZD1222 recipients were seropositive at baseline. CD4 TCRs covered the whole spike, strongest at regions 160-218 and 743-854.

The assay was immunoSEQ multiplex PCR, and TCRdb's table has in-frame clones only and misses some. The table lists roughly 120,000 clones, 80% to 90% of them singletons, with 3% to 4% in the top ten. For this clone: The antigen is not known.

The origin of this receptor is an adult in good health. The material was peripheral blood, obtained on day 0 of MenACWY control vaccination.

Written as DNA, the CDR3 is TGTGCCAGCAGCGTAGTGGGGGTAGGAGAGACCCAGTACTTC. Encoded protein: CASSVVGVGETQYF. This chain connects TRBV9 to TRBJ2-5; D might be TRBD1 or TRBD2, each matching 5 bases. V dropped 0 bases and J dropped 4 bases, with 10 bases sitting between them. The CDR3 extends over 14 amino acids. The germline gives CDR1 SGDLS, CDR2 YYNGEE.